Presented here are 10 T cell receptor beta chains from one specimen sequenced in a study of CD8+CD57+ T cells in acquired aplastic anemia. Genomic DNA was employed as the template in profiling TCR beta VDJ and CDR3. TCRdb redid the calling of the reads with MiXCR, one entry per CDR3 protein. The profile shows 150,000 or so distinct CDR3 sequences, 63% of them singletons. Sequenced material: sorted CD4+, CD8+, or CD8+CD57+ T cells (not recorded which) from PBMCs. The receptors derive from a human donor in good health.

This clonotype appeared once. This chain joins TRBV24-1 and TRBJ2-1; a possible D gene is TRBD2 (6 bases). From germline, CDR1 is KGHDR and CDR2 SFDVKD. The CDR3 is 15 amino acids. V was cut by 1 base and J by 4 bases, with 10 bases left in between. DNA of the CDR3: TGTGCCACCAGTGATTTTAGGGACTTATACAATGAGCAGTTCTTC. Amino acid sequence: CATSDFRDLYNEQFF.

The CDR3 DNA reads as TGTGCCACCAGTGTGTCGGGAGGGCCGGGAAATGAGCAGTTCTTC. Translation gives CATSVSGGPGNEQFF. V usage is TRBV24-1 and J usage is TRBJ2-1, with 8 bases lining up with TRBD2. There are 15 residues in the CDR3. V shed 5 bases, J shed 7 bases, and the junction held 9 bases outside the gene matches. Germline-derived CDR1 and CDR2 are KGHDR and SFDVKD.

The V call is TRBV9, the J call TRBJ1-4; 9 nucleotides agree with TRBD1. Germline CDR1 SGDLS, CDR2 YYNGEE. The CDR3 runs 19 residues. V was clipped by 3 bases and J by 0 bases; unmatched bases: 12. CDR3 region: CASSAVGDRADATNEKLFF. The CDR3 DNA follows: TGTGCCAGCAGCGCTGTCGGGGACAGGGCCGATGCAACTAATGAAAAACTGTTTTTT.

This chain links TRBV7-7 with TRBJ1-4; D is undetermined. The CDR3 has 17 residues. Trimming removed 3 bases at V and 17 bases at J, with 31 bases between. CDR1 and CDR2 (germline): SSHAT, FNYEAQ (reference sequence). This CDR3 is CASSFEKRVRVREFLFF. CDR3 coding DNA: TGTGCCAGCAGCTTCGAAAAAAGGGTACGAGTTAGAGAATTCCTTTTTTTT.

About this clonotype itself: The junction differs from germline at one of its ends, possibly a read error. The chain has TRBV9 and TRBJ2-1, with D unclear. This CDR3 is 9 amino acids long. CDR1 SGDLS and CDR2 YYNGEE come from the germline V gene. The CDR3 DNA follows: TGTGCCAGCAGCGTAGGACCCATCTTC. Encoded protein: CASSVGPIF. The whole variable domain, remainder taken from reference TRBV9 and TRBJ2-1, is DSGVTQTPKHLITATGQRVTLRCSPRSGDLSVYWYQQSLDQGLQFLIQYYNGEERAKGNILERFSAQQFPDLHSELNLSSLELGDSALYFCASSVGPIFGPGTRLTVL.

This chain uses TRBV29-1 with TRBJ2-5, with a possible D match to TRBD2 (6 bases). Trimming took off 8 bases at V and 2 bases at J, with 9 bases between the two ends. Germline V lookup: CDR1 SQVTM, CDR2 ANQGSEA. CDR3 length: 11 residues. CDR3 sequence reads: CSLGGQETQYF. The CDR3 region has the DNA TGCAGCTTGGGGGGACAAGAGACCCAGTACTTC.

This chain connects TRBV20-1 to TRBJ2-7; TRBD2 matches at 10 bases. The CDR3 spans 15 residues. CDR1 is DFQATT, CDR2 SNEGSKA, per germline (reference sequence). The V and J ends lost 0 bases and 3 bases, in that order; junction bases with no gene match: 5. The CDR3 sequence: CSARDPPSGSYEQYF. Written as DNA, the CDR3 is TGCAGTGCTAGAGATCCTCCTAGCGGGAGCTACGAGCAGTACTTC.

The chain couples TRBV7-9 to TRBJ2-7; D call uncertain. CDR1 is SEHNR and CDR2 is FQNEAQ in the germline V gene (reference sequence). V was pared by 8 bases and J by 1 base, with 18 bases between. The CDR3 is 15 residues long. The CDR3 protein is CASSPRAGVSYEQYF. The CDR3 DNA sequence: TGTGCCAGCTCACCCCGGGCTGGGGTTTCCTACGAGCAGTACTTC.

This chain joins TRBV7-2 and TRBJ1-2; TRBD1 aligns across 9 bases. V dropped 5 bases and J dropped 4; count of bases not matched to a gene: 8. From germline, CDR1 is SGHTA and CDR2 FQGNSA. The CDR3 is made up of 15 amino acids. The CDR3 DNA sequence: TGTGCCAGCAGCGCCCCCCGGACAGGGGTCTATGGCTACACCTTC. Protein: CASSAPRTGVYGYTF.

This chain connects TRBV20-1 to TRBJ1-5; D gene uncertain. This CDR3 has 14 residues. Trimming shortened V by 4 bases and J by 3 bases, and 13 bases separated the two germline ends. The germline V gene encodes CDR1 DFQATT and CDR2 SNEGSKA (reference sequence). The CDR3 sequence: CSATDGLLNQPQHF. The DNA of the CDR3 is TGCAGTGCTACGGACGGTCTTCTCAATCAGCCCCAGCATTTT.